Below, 13 T cell receptor beta chains from the same sample are listed, as sequenced in a study of cytomegalovirus exposure and HLA in healthy donors. The PCR ran on 60 Vbeta and 13 Jbeta primers. Some clones are missing from TCRdb's copy, which holds only in-frame ones; the method was immunoSEQ multiplex PCR. The repertoire holds around 120,000 clones, with roughly 80% as singletons. The sample comprised PBMCs. These receptors were collected from a woman aged 40 to 55 in good health and CMV-seropositive.

The chain joins TRBV7-8 to TRBJ2-5; TRBD1 agrees at 9 bases. Germline V gene data show CDR1 as SGHVS and CDR2 as FQNEAQ. J was trimmed by 1 base and V by 6 bases; bases with no gene match: 3. The CDR3 covers 14 residues. DNA of the CDR3: TGTGCCAGCAGACGACAGGGGGGCCAAGAGACCCAGTACTTC. This encodes CASRRQGGQETQYF.

This clone occurred a few times. The gene calls are TRBV6-1 and TRBJ1-1; no clear D. Germline V lookup: CDR1 MNHNS, CDR2 SASEGT. Trimming took 6 bases from V and 2 from J, leaving 16 bases between them. CDR3 size: 15 residues. The CDR3 sequence is CASRRDGVGNTEAFF. DNA for the CDR3: TGTGCCAGCAGGAGGGATGGGGTTGGAAACACTGAAGCTTTCTTT.

This sequence joins TRBV2 and TRBJ2-5; D possibly corresponds to TRBD2 (6 bases). This CDR3 contains 15 residues. CDR1 and CDR2 from the germline V gene are SNHLY and FYNNEI. V was trimmed by 2 bases and J by 2 bases, leaving 12 bases between them. CDR3 sequence (DNA): TGTGCCAGCAGTGAACTAGGACTACCTCAAGAGACCCAGTACTTC. It encodes CASSELGLPQETQYF.

This clone was counted once. V gene TRBV7-9 combines with J gene TRBJ2-7; 11 bases match TRBD1. The CDR3 loop spans 14 amino acids. Germline V gene lookup returns CDR1 SEHNR and CDR2 FQNEAQ (reference sequence). V lost 6 bases to trimming and J lost 2 bases; unmatched junction nucleotides: 3. CDR3 nucleotide sequence: TGTGCCAGCAGGATGGGACAGGGGGCCTACGAGCAGTACTTC. The encoded protein is CASRMGQGAYEQYF. Full variable domain (rest looked up from reference TRBV7-9 and TRBJ2-7): DTGVSQNPRHKITKRGQNVTFRCDPISEHNRLYWYRQTLGQGPEFLTYFQNEAQLEKSRLLSDRFSAERPKGSFSTLEIQRTEQGDSAMYLCASRMGQGAYEQYFGPGTRLTVT.

This clone has only one observation. The chain joins TRBV4-3 to TRBJ2-7, with TRBD2 matching 7 bases. J was trimmed by 6 bases and V by 4 bases; bases with no gene match: 6. Per germline, CDR1 LGHNA and CDR2 YSLEER. This CDR3 region has 13 residues. The CDR3 sequence is CASSRRRGTEQYF. The CDR3 DNA follows: TGCGCCAGCAGCCGACGGCGGGGGACCGAGCAGTACTTC.

This sequence joins TRBV4-2 and TRBJ2-7; TRBD2 matches at 13 bases. V lost 0 bases and J lost 6; bases outside the gene matches: 5. CDR3 length equals 16 residues. The germline V gene encodes CDR1 LGHNA and CDR2 YNFKEQ. In DNA form, the CDR3 reads TGTGCCAGCAGCCAAGATCCCGGGACTAGCGGGGTCGAGCAGTACTTC. Its translation is CASSQDPGTSGVEQYF.

As regards this clone: The sample carries other DNA sequences with the same CDR3. The genes are TRBV6-1 and TRBJ2-3; D gene unclear. V gave up 3 bases and J gave up 1 base, with 5 bases separating them. The CDR3 contains 13 residues. Per the germline V gene, CDR1 is MNHNS and CDR2 is SASEGT. CDR3 sequence (DNA): TGTGCCAGCAGTGAGCCAGGCACAGATACGCAGTATTTT. It translates to CASSEPGTDTQYF.

The CDR3 bases are TGTGCCAGCAGCTCGAGCGGGGAGCTGTTTTTT. Translation gives CASSSSGELFF. V and J are TRBV7-9 and TRBJ2-2; D uncertain. Per germline, CDR1 SEHNR and CDR2 FQNEAQ (reference sequence). V lost 4 bases and J lost 7, with 4 bases in between. The CDR3 is 11 residues long. The full variable domain, rest sourced from reference TRBV7-9 and TRBJ2-2, is DTGVSQNPRHKITKRGQNVTFRCDPISEHNRLYWYRQTLGQGPEFLTYFQNEAQLEKSRLLSDRFSAERPKGSFSTLEIQRTEQGDSAMYLCASSSSGELFFGEGSRLTVL.

The J gene is TRBJ2-5, the V gene TRBV20-1; unclear D gene. With 8 bases removed from V and 5 bases from J, the gap between germline ends came to 12 bases. This CDR3 is 11 amino acids long. Germline values: CDR1 DFQATT, CDR2 SNEGSKA (reference sequence). For the CDR3, the DNA is TGCAGTTCCTACCTCGGGGAGACCCAGTACTTC. Protein: CSSYLGETQYF.

This chain uses TRBV9 with TRBJ2-3; TRBD2 agrees at 8 bases. Trimming removed 1 base from V and 5 bases from J; junction bases left unmatched: 3. Per germline, CDR1 SGDLS and CDR2 YYNGEE. This CDR3 comprises 14 residues. The CDR3 sequence is CASSVLAGKDTQYF. As DNA, the CDR3 is TGTGCCAGCAGCGTATTAGCGGGGAAAGATACGCAGTATTTT. The full variable domain, rest sourced from reference TRBV9 and TRBJ2-3, is DSGVTQTPKHLITATGQRVTLRCSPRSGDLSVYWYQQSLDQGLQFLIQYYNGEERAKGNILERFSAQQFPDLHSELNLSSLELGDSALYFCASSVLAGKDTQYFGPGTRLTVL.

J is TRBJ2-2 and V is TRBV6-4, with 13 bases that match TRBD2. J gave up 5 bases and V 5 bases, and 5 bases lay outside the gene matches. From germline, CDR1 is MRHNA and CDR2 SNTAGT. The CDR3 loop spans 16 amino acids. The CDR3: CASSSGTSGITGELFF. In DNA form, the CDR3 reads TGTGCCAGCAGTTCCGGGACTAGCGGGATAACCGGGGAGCTGTTTTTT.

The table lists this clone with a count of one. The chain uses TRBV6-5 and TRBJ1-3; D unresolved. Germline V CDR1 and CDR2: MNHEY, SVGAGI. Trimming cost V 7 bases and J 8 bases, with 12 bases left between them. The CDR3 extends over 12 amino acids. CDR3 protein: CASKLARDTIYF. In DNA form, the CDR3 reads TGTGCCAGCAAACTCGCTCGAGACACCATATATTTT.

The chain uses TRBV27 and TRBJ1-2, with D possibly being TRBD1 (6 bases). V shed 5 bases and J shed 4 bases, with 11 bases lying between them. The CDR3 sequence is 13 residues long. CDR1 is MNHEY and CDR2 is SMNVEV in the germline V gene (reference sequence). CDR3 DNA: TGTGCCAGCAGTAGACAAGGGGGCTATGGCTACACCTTC. It encodes CASSRQGGYGYTF.